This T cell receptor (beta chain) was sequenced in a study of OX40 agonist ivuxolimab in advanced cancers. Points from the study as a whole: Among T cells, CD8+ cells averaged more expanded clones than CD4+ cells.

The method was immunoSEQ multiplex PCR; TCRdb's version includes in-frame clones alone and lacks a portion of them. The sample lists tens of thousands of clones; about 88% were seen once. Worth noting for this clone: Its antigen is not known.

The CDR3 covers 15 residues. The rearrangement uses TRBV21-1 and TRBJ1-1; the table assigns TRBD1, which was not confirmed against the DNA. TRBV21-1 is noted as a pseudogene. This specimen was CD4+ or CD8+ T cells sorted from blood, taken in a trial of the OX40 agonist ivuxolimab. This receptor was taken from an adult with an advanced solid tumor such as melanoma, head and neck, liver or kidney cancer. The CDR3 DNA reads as TGTGCCAGCAGCAAGACCGGGACAGGGTCTACTGAAGCTTTCTTT. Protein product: CASSKTGTGSTEAFF.